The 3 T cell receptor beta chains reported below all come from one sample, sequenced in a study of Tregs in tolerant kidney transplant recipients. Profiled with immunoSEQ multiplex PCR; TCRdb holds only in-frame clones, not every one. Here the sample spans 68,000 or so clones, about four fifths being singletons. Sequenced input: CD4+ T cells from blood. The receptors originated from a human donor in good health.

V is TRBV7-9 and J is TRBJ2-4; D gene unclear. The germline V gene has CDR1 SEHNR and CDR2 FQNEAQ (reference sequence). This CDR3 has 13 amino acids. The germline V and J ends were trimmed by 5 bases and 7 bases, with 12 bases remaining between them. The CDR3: CASSTRSSNIQYF. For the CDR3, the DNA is TGTGCCAGCAGCACCCGGAGCTCCAACATTCAGTACTTC.

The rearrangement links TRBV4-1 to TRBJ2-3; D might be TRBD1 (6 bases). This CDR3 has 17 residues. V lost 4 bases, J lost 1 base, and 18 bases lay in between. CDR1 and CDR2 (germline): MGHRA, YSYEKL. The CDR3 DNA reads TGCGCCAGCAGCCTCACACTACAGGGTCGGGGCACAGATACGCAGTATTTT. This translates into CASSLTLQGRGTDTQYF.

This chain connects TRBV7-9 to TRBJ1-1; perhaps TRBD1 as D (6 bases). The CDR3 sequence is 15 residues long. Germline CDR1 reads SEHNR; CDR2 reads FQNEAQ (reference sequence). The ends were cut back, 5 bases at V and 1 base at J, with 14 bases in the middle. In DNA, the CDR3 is TGTGCCAGCAGCCCACAGGGCTGGGGGAACACTGAAGCTTTCTTT. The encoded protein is CASSPQGWGNTEAFF.